The next 21 T cell receptor beta chains were all read from a single sample in a study of blood T cell repertoires in COVID-19. Data came from immunoSEQ multiplex PCR; TCRdb stores just in-frame clones and leaves some out. Of about 370,000 clones in the sample, around 90% were seen once. Sequenced input: peripheral blood. The origin of the receptors is a woman aged 25 to 39 with COVID-19, enrolled during active disease.

This chain links TRBV7-2 with TRBJ2-1; 7 bases are shared with TRBD2. Germline assignment: CDR1 SGHTA and CDR2 FQGNSA. The ends lost 2 bases at V and 6 bases at J; junction bases unmatched: 13. This CDR3 comprises 17 residues. CDR3 sequence reads: CASSLTPASGTFNEQFF. The CDR3 DNA reads as TGTGCCAGCAGCTTAACTCCGGCTAGCGGAACGTTCAATGAGCAGTTCTTC.

The rearrangement uses TRBV5-4 and TRBJ2-1, with 15 bases fitting TRBD2. V lost 4 bases, J lost 4 bases, and 6 bases stayed unmatched. Germline values: CDR1 SGHNT, CDR2 YYREEE (reference sequence). There are 17 residues in the CDR3. CDR3 sequence: CASSLGLAGGIYNEQFF. CDR3 bases: TGTGCCAGCAGCCTAGGACTAGCGGGGGGGATTTACAATGAGCAGTTCTTC.

The V call is TRBV11-2, the J call TRBJ1-4; D is perhaps TRBD1 (5 bases). Germline V lookup: CDR1 SGHAT, CDR2 FQNNGV. The V gene lost 1 base and the J gene lost 0 bases, with 18 bases spanning the gap. This CDR3 has 19 amino acids. The CDR3 protein is CASSLGRLGRLTTNEKLFF. CDR3 in DNA: TGTGCCAGCAGCTTAGGGCGCCTGGGGCGGCTAACAACTAATGAAAAACTGTTTTTT.

This clone was counted once. The rearrangement uses TRBV4-3 and TRBJ2-3, with D tentatively TRBD2 (6 bases). The length of the CDR3 is 15 residues. Deletions cut 4 bases from V and 3 bases from J, with 14 bases between. Germline V gene lookup returns CDR1 LGHNA and CDR2 YSLEER. The DNA of the CDR3 is TGCGCCAGCAGCCTCCGCGCTAGCGATACAGATACGCAGTATTTT. Amino acids: CASSLRASDTDTQYF.

The chain joins TRBV21-1 to TRBJ1-1; whether TRBD1, the table's D call, matches the DNA was not checked. TRBV21-1 is marked as a pseudogene. The CDR3 runs 16 residues. CDR3 in DNA: TGTGCCAGCAGCAAAAGACAGGGGGGAGTGAACACTGAAGCTTTCTTT. Encoded protein: CASSKRQGGVNTEAFF.

The chain joins TRBV6-2 or TRBV6-3 to TRBJ1-2; 10 positions agree with TRBD1. CDR3 size: 16 residues. Germline V gives CDR1 MNHEY, CDR2 SVGEGT. V lost 2 bases to trimming and J lost 4 bases; unmatched junction nucleotides: 7. The CDR3 loop reads CASSYAWTGGSYGYTF. CDR3 nucleotide sequence: TGTGCCAGCAGTTACGCCTGGACAGGGGGAAGCTATGGCTACACCTTC.

The chain is built from TRBV7-8 and TRBJ2-3; 8 nucleotides line up with TRBD2. Looked up from germline, CDR1 is SGHVS and CDR2 is FQNEAQ. The junction had 6 bases not matched to a gene; V was cut back by 5 bases and J by 2 bases. The CDR3 extends over 15 amino acids. In nucleotides, the CDR3 is TGTGCCAGCAGCGGAGCGGGAGTGGCCACAGATACGCAGTATTTT. It translates to CASSGAGVATDTQYF. Together with reference TRBV7-8 and TRBJ2-3, the CDR3 gives the full variable domain: GAGVSQSPRYKVAKRGQDVALRCDPISGHVSLFWYQQALGQGPEFLTYFQNEAQLDKSGLPSDRFFAERPEGSVSTLKIQRTQQEDSAVYLCASSGAGVATDTQYFGPGTRLTVL.

DNA of the CDR3: TGTGCCAGCAGCACCGGACAGTCGCCGAACACTGAAGCTTTCTTT. Amino acid sequence: CASSTGQSPNTEAFF. The rearrangement links TRBV5-4 to TRBJ1-1; the D gene is possibly TRBD1 (6 bases). The CDR3 runs to 15 residues. CDR1 and CDR2 from the germline V gene are SGHNT and YYREEE (reference sequence). V dropped 4 bases and J dropped 1 base, with 14 bases sitting between them.

This clone was seen only once. The chain employs TRBV6-6 and TRBJ1-5; 8 positions agree with TRBD1. CDR3 length: 14 residues. Trimming at V came to 8 bases and at J to 4 bases, leaving 7 bases not matched to a gene. Germline V gene sequence: CDR1 MNHNY, CDR2 SVGAGI (reference sequence). The CDR3 sequence: CASSARQGNQPQHF. DNA of the CDR3: TGTGCCAGCTCGGCCCGACAGGGGAATCAGCCCCAGCATTTT.

The genes are TRBV27 and TRBJ2-7, with 10 bases lining up with TRBD1. CDR1 is MNHEY and CDR2 is SMNVEV in the germline V gene (reference sequence). J lost 0 bases, V lost 3 bases, and 5 bases had no gene match. The CDR3 covers 16 residues. CDR3 residues: CASSLTGGSFSYEQYF. The CDR3 region has the DNA TGTGCCAGCAGTTTGACAGGGGGCAGTTTCTCCTACGAGCAGTACTTC.

This clone has a handful of counts. The chain is built from TRBV5-4 and TRBJ2-1; no firm D call. CDR1 and CDR2 from the germline V gene are SGHNT and YYREEE (reference sequence). Trimming stripped 5 bases from V and 5 bases from J, with 11 bases between. CDR3 length: 13 residues. CDR3 sequence: CASRSRVNNEQFF. CDR3 nucleotides: TGTGCCAGCAGGTCCCGAGTCAACAATGAGCAGTTCTTC.

The rearrangement uses TRBV4-2 and TRBJ2-2, with 10 bases matching TRBD1. In germline, CDR1 is LGHNA, CDR2 YNFKEQ. The CDR3 extends over 17 amino acids. J gave up 4 bases and V 4 bases, and 9 bases lay outside the gene matches. Here the CDR3 DNA reads TGTGCCAGCAGCCTAGGACAGGGGGGGCTGAGCACCGGGGAGCTGTTTTTT. Residues: CASSLGQGGLSTGELFF.

The chain is built from TRBV24-1 and TRBJ2-1; TRBD2 matches 10 bases. With 5 bases clipped from V and 6 bases from J, the junction kept 3 bases outside the gene matches. CDR1 and CDR2 from the germline V gene are KGHDR and SFDVKD. The CDR3 spans 14 residues. The CDR3 here is CATSGGLAANEQFF. The CDR3 region has the DNA TGTGCCACCAGTGGTGGACTAGCGGCCAATGAGCAGTTCTTC.

CDR3 amino acids: CATRASDPRAADTQYF. CDR3 sequence (DNA): TGTGCCACCAGGGCGAGCGACCCCAGGGCGGCAGATACGCAGTATTTT. The rearrangement joins TRBV15 to TRBJ2-3; D may be TRBD1 (5 bases). Germline V gene lookup returns CDR1 LNHNV and CDR2 YYDKDF (reference sequence). CDR3 size: 16 residues. V was shortened by 6 bases and J by 4 bases, with 20 bases between the two germline ends.

The V and J genes are TRBV27 and TRBJ2-2; possibly TRBD1 for D (5 bases). V was cut by 3 bases and J by 4 bases, with 12 bases left in between. CDR1 is MNHEY and CDR2 is SMNVEV in the germline V gene (reference sequence). This CDR3 has 15 residues. CDR3 DNA sequence: TGTGCCAGCAGTTTCACCCCCAGGGCCACCGGGGAGCTGTTTTTT. Its protein is CASSFTPRATGELFF.

This clone appeared a single time. The genes are TRBV7-9 and TRBJ2-1; D might be TRBD1 (5 bases). V lost 5 bases and J 2 bases, leaving 16 bases between the germline ends. This CDR3 is built from 16 residues. Germline CDR1 and CDR2: SEHNR and FQNEAQ (reference sequence). The CDR3 reads CASSPNQGGAYNEQFF. CDR3 coding DNA: TGTGCCAGCAGCCCAAATCAGGGTGGCGCCTACAATGAGCAGTTCTTC.

The V gene is TRBV5-1, the J gene TRBJ2-3, with TRBD1 as a possible D gene (6 bases). Germline-derived CDR1 and CDR2 are SGHRS and YFSETQ. The CDR3 extends over 17 amino acids. V gave up 5 bases and J gave up 1 base, with 20 bases separating them. CDR3 DNA sequence: TGCGCCAGCAGGCCACGAACCCAGGGGACGGGCACAGATACGCAGTATTTT. This codes for CASRPRTQGTGTDTQYF.

The chain has TRBV7-9 and TRBJ2-7; D gene uncertain. Germline values: CDR1 SEHNR, CDR2 FQNEAQ (reference sequence). With 5 bases removed from V and 4 bases from J, the gap between germline ends came to 9 bases. This CDR3 region has 12 residues. CDR3 sequence (DNA): TGTGCCAGCAGCCTCAGGCCTTACGAGCAGTACGTC. The encoded protein is CASSLRPYEQYV.

This chain links TRBV10-1 with TRBJ2-5; D perhaps matches TRBD2 (5 bases). V gave up 4 bases and J gave up 2 bases, with 14 bases separating them. The CDR3 totals 15 residues. Germline values: CDR1 WNHNN, CDR2 SYGVQD (reference sequence). As DNA, the CDR3 is TGCGCCAGCAGTGGGAGTGGGAGCCTACAAGAGACCCAGTACTTC. Its protein product is CASSGSGSLQETQYF.

This clone appeared once. The CDR3 here is CASSQSGGYNEQFF. For the CDR3, the DNA is TGTGCCAGCAGCCAGTCGGGAGGCTACAATGAGCAGTTCTTC. The V gene is TRBV3-1 (or the pseudogene TRBV3-2), the J gene TRBJ2-1, with TRBD2 matching over 7 bases. V shed 3 bases and J 3 bases; nucleotides not matched to a gene: 2. The CDR3 extends over 14 amino acids. CDR1 LGHDT and CDR2 YNNKEL come from the germline V gene (reference sequence).

The CDR3 sequence: CASSPTGTGENTGELFF. Here the CDR3 DNA reads TGTGCCAGCAGTCCTACCGGGACAGGGGAGAACACCGGGGAGCTGTTTTTT. This chain links TRBV27 with TRBJ2-2, with 10 bases lining up with TRBD1. The CDR3 totals 17 residues. V shed 5 bases, J shed 1 base, and the junction held 7 bases outside the gene matches. CDR1 is MNHEY and CDR2 is SMNVEV in the germline V gene (reference sequence).